These 27 T cell receptor beta chains came from one sample sequenced in a study of neoadjuvant nivolumab and ipilimumab in lung cancer. Sequenced by immunoSEQ multiplex PCR; TCRdb stores in-frame clones only, minus some. The data contain more than 20,000 clones, roughly 80% of them seen just once; the ten biggest clones take up about 9%. The material was tumor tissue, obtained after neoadjuvant nivolumab, alone or with ipilimumab, at or shortly before surgery. The receptors here all came from an adult with non-small cell lung cancer.

The genes are TRBV7-2 and TRBJ2-3; 9 nucleotides match TRBD1. Germline CDR1 SGHTA, CDR2 FQGNSA. V dropped 4 bases and J dropped 4; count of bases not matched to a gene: 9. The CDR3 contains 16 residues. This CDR3 reads CASSSYRDREADTQYF. The CDR3 bases are TGTGCCAGCAGCTCCTACCGGGACAGGGAGGCAGATACGCAGTATTTT.

This clone was picked up a small number of times. This chain links TRBV30 with TRBJ2-7; TRBD2 aligns across 9 bases. The CDR3 loop spans 14 amino acids. V trimming: 3 bases; J trimming: 3 bases; junction bases outside the gene matches: 6. The germline V gene encodes CDR1 GTSNPN and CDR2 SVGIG (reference sequence). The CDR3: CAWRGDSGSYEQYF. CDR3 nucleotides: TGTGCCTGGAGGGGTGATAGCGGGAGCTACGAGCAGTACTTC.

V usage is TRBV30 and J usage is TRBJ2-5; weak D call: TRBD2 (5 bases). Trimming left V 8 bases short and J 5 bases short, with 12 bases between. The germline V gene has CDR1 GTSNPN and CDR2 SVGIG (reference sequence). The CDR3 extends over 11 amino acids. The CDR3 spells CADVRGETQYF. CDR3 DNA sequence: TGTGCCGACGTGCGAGGGGAGACCCAGTACTTC.

This chain uses TRBV5-4 with TRBJ2-7; TRBD1 aligns across 8 bases. Germline CDR1 SGHNT, CDR2 YYREEE (reference sequence). The CDR3 loop spans 16 amino acids. The V and J ends lost 3 bases and 0 bases, in that order; junction bases with no gene match: 8. The CDR3 DNA reads TGTGCCAGCAGCTCGGGACCGGACAGGGACTCCTACGAGCAGTACTTC. Protein product: CASSSGPDRDSYEQYF.

This clone occurred once. The chain employs TRBV7-8 and TRBJ2-7; no clear D gene. CDR3 length equals 14 residues. The V and J ends lost 0 bases and 3 bases respectively, with 9 bases between them. Germline CDR1 is SGHVS and CDR2 is FQNEAQ. CDR3 sequence (DNA): TGTGCCAGCAGCTTAGCGCTACAGAACTACGAGCAGTACTTC. This gives the protein CASSLALQNYEQYF. Using reference TRBV7-8 and TRBJ2-7 for the parts outside the CDR3, the full variable domain is GAGVSQSPRYKVAKRGQDVALRCDPISGHVSLFWYQQALGQGPEFLTYFQNEAQLDKSGLPSDRFFAERPEGSVSTLKIQRTQQEDSAVYLCASSLALQNYEQYFGPGTRLTVT.

Here the CDR3 reads CASSLGAAASYEQYF. CDR3 in DNA: TGTGCCAGCAGTCTCGGGGCAGCGGCGTCCTACGAGCAGTACTTC. The chain carries TRBV27 and TRBJ2-7; D tentatively reads TRBD1 or TRBD2 (5 bases each). This CDR3 contains 15 residues. V was pared by 5 bases and J by 1 base, with 15 bases between. The germline CDR1 and CDR2 sequences are MNHEY and SMNVEV (reference sequence).

This clone was picked up a small number of times. The genes are TRBV5-4 and TRBJ2-7; possibly TRBD1 or TRBD2 for D (5 bases each). The CDR3 has 12 residues. The ends were cut back, 2 bases at V and 5 bases at J, with 8 bases in the middle. CDR1 is SGHNT, CDR2 YYREEE, per germline (reference sequence). The CDR3 protein is CASSLGTDEQYF. The CDR3 DNA reads TGTGCCAGCAGCTTAGGGACCGACGAGCAGTACTTC. The full variable domain, with the rest looked up from reference TRBV5-4 and TRBJ2-7, is ETGVTQSPTHLIKTRGQQVTLRCSSQSGHNTVSWYQQALGQGPQFIFQYYREEENGRGNFPPRFSGLQFPNYSSELNVNALELDDSALYLCASSLGTDEQYFGPGTRLTVT.

The V and J genes are TRBV6-5 and TRBJ2-7; D remains unclear. The CDR3 runs 12 residues. Germline V gives CDR1 MNHEY, CDR2 SVGAGI. V was shortened by 8 bases and J by 6 bases, with 14 bases between the two germline ends. CDR3 amino acids: CASSRVPGEQYF. The CDR3 DNA follows: TGTGCCAGCTCACGGGTCCCGGGCGAGCAGTACTTC.

In this sample, this clone turned up once. The J gene is TRBJ1-1, the V gene TRBV19, with D hard to call. Trimming removed 5 bases at V and 1 base at J, with 17 bases between. Germline-derived CDR1 and CDR2 are LNHDA and SQIVND (reference sequence). This CDR3 has 16 residues. The CDR3 sequence is CASSQKTGVTNTEAFF. Written as DNA, the CDR3 is TGTGCCAGTAGTCAAAAAACCGGTGTAACGAACACTGAAGCTTTCTTT.

The chain couples TRBV30 to TRBJ1-1; D perhaps matches TRBD1 (5 bases). The CDR3 totals 13 residues. V was pared by 2 bases and J by 1 base, with 8 bases between. CDR1 is GTSNPN, CDR2 SVGIG, per germline (reference sequence). The CDR3 nucleotides are TGTGCCTGGAGTCGGGGCGGGAACACTGAAGCTTTCTTT. Amino acid sequence: CAWSRGGNTEAFF.

The chain joins TRBV12-5 to TRBJ2-1; 9 nucleotides agree with TRBD1. CDR3 length: 18 residues. V shed 0 bases and J 9 bases; nucleotides not matched to a gene: 15. The germline V gene has CDR1 LGHNT and CDR2 FRNRAP. CDR3 sequence: CASGLVQSGTGSTGEQFF. In nucleotides, the CDR3 is TGTGCTAGTGGTTTGGTACAGTCCGGGACAGGGTCGACGGGTGAGCAGTTCTTC.

Only a few counts were recorded for this clone. J is TRBJ2-1 and V is TRBV7-3; D is uncertain. In germline, CDR1 is SGHTA, CDR2 FQGTGA. V shed 3 bases and J shed 5 bases, with 11 bases lying between them. This CDR3 is 14 amino acids long. CDR3 region: CASSFSSSNNEQFF. The CDR3 DNA reads as TGTGCCAGCAGCTTCAGCAGCTCTAACAATGAGCAGTTCTTC. Full variable domain (outside the CDR3, taken from reference TRBV7-3 and TRBJ2-1): GAGVSQTPSNKVTEKGKYVELRCDPISGHTALYWYRQSLGQGPEFLIYFQGTGAADDSGLPNDRFFAVRPEGSVSTLKIQRTERGDSAVYLCASSFSSSNNEQFFGPGTRLTVL.

The V call is TRBV29-1, the J call TRBJ1-1, with 12 bases aligning to TRBD1. CDR1 SQVTM and CDR2 ANQGSEA come from the germline V gene. V shed 3 bases and J 4 bases; nucleotides not matched to a gene: 3. The CDR3 length is 14 residues. The DNA of the CDR3 is TGCAGCGTTGAGGGGGGACAGGGGGCCACTGAAGCTTTCTTT. This gives the protein CSVEGGQGATEAFF.

V is TRBV7-9 and J is TRBJ2-7; D not certain. Trimming took off 5 bases at V and 6 bases at J, with 11 bases between the two ends. CDR3 length: 12 amino acids. Looked up from germline, CDR1 is SEHNR and CDR2 is FQNEAQ (reference sequence). The CDR3, as DNA: TGTGCCAGCAGCCGGACGCTGGGCGAGCAGTACTTC. Protein sequence: CASSRTLGEQYF. Based on the CDR3 plus reference TRBV7-9 and TRBJ2-7, the full variable domain is DTGVSQNPRHKITKRGQNVTFRCDPISEHNRLYWYRQTLGQGPEFLTYFQNEAQLEKSRLLSDRFSAERPKGSFSTLEIQRTEQGDSAMYLCASSRTLGEQYFGPGTRLTVT.

The V call is TRBV11-3, the J call TRBJ2-7; TRBD1 agrees at 10 bases. The CDR3 is made up of 15 amino acids. After removal of 4 bases from V and 4 bases from J, the junction contained 7 bases not matched to a gene. CDR1 is SGHNT, CDR2 YENEEA, per germline. CDR3 amino acids: CASSSSGTGVYEQYF. Here the CDR3 DNA reads TGTGCCAGCAGCTCGTCCGGGACAGGGGTTTACGAGCAGTACTTC.

V and J are TRBV30 and TRBJ2-5; 10 bases line up with TRBD2. J lost 5 bases, V lost 2 bases, and 8 bases had no gene match. The length of the CDR3 is 15 residues. Germline-derived CDR1 and CDR2 are GTSNPN and SVGIG (reference sequence). The CDR3 sequence is CAWSRLAGERETQYF. CDR3 nucleotides: TGTGCCTGGAGTCGCCTAGCGGGAGAGAGGGAGACCCAGTACTTC.

The V gene is TRBV30, the J gene TRBJ2-7; possibly TRBD1 or TRBD2 for D (5 bases each). The CDR3 contains 11 residues. Germline V gene sequence: CDR1 GTSNPN, CDR2 SVGIG (reference sequence). V was shortened by 3 bases and J by 3 bases, with 6 bases between the two germline ends. The CDR3 region is CAWRGVYEQYF. The CDR3 DNA sequence: TGTGCCTGGAGGGGGGTCTACGAGCAGTACTTC.

This rearrangement joins TRBV10-2 to TRBJ2-7; TRBD2 is a possible D gene (5 bases). This CDR3 region has 12 residues. Trimming shortened V by 8 bases and J by 0 bases, and 8 bases separated the two germline ends. Germline assignment: CDR1 WSHSY and CDR2 SAAADI. CDR3 sequence reads: CASGLASYEQYF. The CDR3 DNA reads TGCGCCAGCGGGCTAGCCTCCTACGAGCAGTACTTC.

The V call is TRBV10-1, the J call TRBJ1-1; possibly TRBD1 for D (6 bases). The CDR3 consists of 14 residues. Deletions cut 2 bases from V and 5 bases from J, with 12 bases between. CDR1 WNHNN and CDR2 SYGVQD come from the germline V gene (reference sequence). As DNA, the CDR3 is TGCGCCAGCAGTGAGGAACCAGGGGCAACTGAAGCTTTCTTT. This translates into CASSEEPGATEAFF.

The chain couples TRBV6-5 to TRBJ1-1; D remains ambiguous. There are 14 residues in the CDR3. Per germline, CDR1 MNHEY and CDR2 SVGAGI. V shed 6 bases and J shed 4 bases, with 15 bases lying between them. The CDR3 DNA is TGTGCCAGCAGGGCAGGCTATCAGAGCACTGAAGCTTTCTTT. It is translated as CASRAGYQSTEAFF.

The gene calls are TRBV11-1 and TRBJ2-7, with D perhaps matching TRBD1 or TRBD2 (5 bases each). With 2 bases removed from V and 1 base from J, the gap between germline ends came to 21 bases. In germline, CDR1 is SGHAT, CDR2 FQDESV (reference sequence). CDR3 length: 18 residues. CDR3: CASSLSSGGPTGSYEQYF. The CDR3, as DNA: TGTGCCAGCAGCTTAAGCTCTGGGGGACCGACGGGATCCTACGAGCAGTACTTC.

The J gene is TRBJ2-5, the V gene TRBV29-1; TRBD2 is a possible D gene (5 bases). This CDR3 is 13 amino acids long. Trimming cost V 7 bases and J 5 bases, with 17 bases left between them. Germline V gene sequence: CDR1 SQVTM, CDR2 ANQGSEA. This CDR3 reads CSGAGEGVETQYF. The CDR3 DNA sequence: TGCAGCGGGGCCGGGGAAGGCGTTGAGACCCAGTACTTC.

The chain recombines TRBV6-6 with TRBJ1-1, with TRBD1 matching over 10 bases. The CDR3 is made up of 14 amino acids. Germline assignment: CDR1 MNHNY and CDR2 SVGAGI (reference sequence). Trimming took 5 bases from V and 5 from J; bases not matched to a gene: 5. CDR3: CASSIGTGVTEAFF. For the CDR3, the DNA is TGTGCCAGCAGTATAGGGACAGGGGTTACTGAAGCTTTCTTT.

The chain's CDR3 is CASTPGTSGTDTQYF. The DNA for the CDR3 is TGCGCCAGCACCCCTGGGACTAGCGGCACAGATACGCAGTATTTT. This chain joins TRBV5-1 and TRBJ2-3, with TRBD2 matching over 10 bases. Germline assignment: CDR1 SGHRS and CDR2 YFSETQ. V dropped 6 bases and J dropped 1; count of bases not matched to a gene: 5. This CDR3 comprises 15 residues. Together with reference TRBV5-1 and TRBJ2-3, the CDR3 gives the full variable domain: KAGVTQTPRYLIKTRGQQVTLSCSPISGHRSVSWYQQTPGQGLQFLFEYFSETQRNKGNFPGRFSGRQFSNSRSEMNVSTLELGDSALYLCASTPGTSGTDTQYFGPGTRLTVL.

The V gene is TRBV14, the J gene TRBJ2-5; TRBD2 might be the D (6 bases). Germline CDR1 is SGHDN and CDR2 is FVKESK. The CDR3 sequence is 15 residues long. Trimming pared 4 bases from V and 7 bases from J, leaving 19 bases between. The CDR3: CASSPRPGLGGTQYF. In DNA form, the CDR3 reads TGTGCCAGCAGCCCCCGGCCGGGCCTGGGAGGGACCCAGTACTTC.

The rearrangement uses TRBV18 and TRBJ1-2; D gene uncertain. The CDR3 covers 13 residues. Trimming pared 2 bases from V and 5 bases from J, leaving 9 bases between. Germline V lookup: CDR1 KGHSH, CDR2 LQKENI. CDR3: CASSPGVGYGYTF. In DNA, the CDR3 is TGTGCCAGCTCACCAGGGGTAGGGTATGGCTACACCTTC.

This chain connects TRBV29-1 to TRBJ1-2; D is ambiguous. This CDR3 is built from 11 residues. CDR1 and CDR2 (germline): SQVTM, ANQGSEA. The V end was cut by 5 bases, the J end by 4 bases, with 8 bases between. DNA for the CDR3: TGCAGCGTTAATTCCCCCTATGGCTACACCTTC. It yields the protein CSVNSPYGYTF.